This is a list of T cell receptor gamma chains from one sample in a study of Vδ1+ human thymocytes. TCRdb re-called clones from the multiplex PCR reads using CATT. The sample contains 20,000 to 25,000 gamma-chain clones, roughly an eighth of which appear only once. The sequenced sample consisted of Vdelta1+ gamma-delta thymocytes from the thymus. The origin of the receptors is a child less than two years old who had congenital heart surgery. CDR3s include the opening cysteine and the closing phenylalanine or tryptophan. Clone size appears in some rows only: once, few, many, or a class for an expanded clone.

V gene	clone size	J gene	CDR3 DNA	CDR3 protein
TRGV9	few	TRGJ1/TRGJ2	TGTGCCTTGTGGAGACCCCATAAGAAACTCTTT	CALWRPHKKLF
TRGV8	NA	TRGJ1/TRGJ2	TGTGCCACCTGGGATAGGCCCCATTATTATAAGAAACTCTTT	CATWDRPHYYKKLF
TRGV4	NA	TRGJ1/TRGJ2	TGTGCCACCTGGGATCGCGATTATAAGAAACTCTTT	CATWDRDYKKLF
TRGV3	NA	TRGJ1/TRGJ2	TGTGCCACCTGGGACCCAAGGGATTATAAGAAACTCTTT	CATWDPRDYKKLF
TRGV5	few	TRGJ1/TRGJ2	TGTGCCACCTGGATTTCATATTATAAGAAACTCTTT	CATWISYYKKLF
TRGV4	few	TRGJ1/TRGJ2	TGTGCCACCTGGGAATTTCCCACGGTAAAGAAACTCTTT	CATWEFPTVKKLF
TRGV9	NA	TRGJP2	TGTGCCTTGTGGGAGGTGCAACGGGGGAGTGATTGGATCAAGACGTTT	CALWEVQRGSDWIKTF
TRGV9	medium-sized	TRGJ1/TRGJ2	TGTGCCTTGTGGGAGGTGCAGGGGGAGAAACTCTTT	CALWEVQGEKLF
TRGV4	NA	TRGJ1/TRGJ2	TGTGCCACCTGGGATGGGCTTAAGGTGAATTATTATAAGAAACTCTTT	CATWDGLKVNYYKKLF
TRGV8	NA	TRGJP2	TGTGCCACCTGGATACATAGTAGTGATTGGATCAAGACGTTT	CATWIHSSDWIKTF